This TCR beta chain was found in a study of blood T cell repertoires in COVID-19. Study information: Samples came from the United States, Italy and Spain, spanning acute and convalescent COVID-19. Sources were T cells, B-cell-depleted T cells, or PBMCs; the material itself was cDNA or gDNA.

Per the authors' pipeline: Amplification with reference gene primers provided the estimates of nucleated cell counts. Clones were read by immunoSEQ multiplex PCR, and TCRdb kept only the in-frame ones, dropping some. V, J and clone size reflect that table, while D and trimming were determined from the DNA. The table records 250,000 or so clones, over 80% of them present only once. The sample holds one count of this clone. V lost 9 bases to trimming and J lost 6 bases, with 11 bases between them. The CDR3 sequence is 11 residues long. Germline V lookup: CDR1 LNHDA, CDR2 SQIVND (reference sequence). The sample consisted of peripheral blood. The receptor was derived from a human donor in a cohort sampled during active COVID-19. V and J are TRBV19 and TRBJ1-1; D unclear. The CDR3 DNA sequence: TGTGCCAGCGGACGAGGGTCTGAAGCTTTCTTT. Amino acids: CASGRGSEAFF.